The entry that follows covers one T cell receptor (beta chain) sequence. Antigen unknown. The sample is drawn from a study of cytomegalovirus exposure and HLA in healthy donors. V was pared by 4 bases and J by 3 bases, with 13 bases between. The V gene's germline CDR1 is LNHNV and CDR2 YYDKDF (reference sequence). The CDR3 loop spans 14 amino acids. Donors were nominally healthy when sampled, though unrecorded immune exposures were likely. Regarding the study as a whole: In a later analysis, specific HLA alleles were associated with 15,000 to 20,000 TCR beta sequences at a 0.05 false discovery rate. Researchers reported in a later analysis that a missense DCLRE1C variant was tied to TCR beta V- and J-gene trimming.

Both 60 Vbeta primers and 13 Jbeta primers went into the PCR. Original processing methods: About 10 million of around 85 million unique TCR beta chains were shared, per a later count. Assay used: immunoSEQ multiplex PCR; TCRdb lists only in-frame clones, some missing. V, J and clone size are those of that table, while D and trimming were read from the DNA. The data hold about 180,000 clones, with about 80% observed a single time. Sequenced material: PBMCs. This receptor was obtained from a woman between 25 and 40 years old in good health and CMV-seronegative. The chain combines TRBV15 with TRBJ2-7; unclear D gene. CDR3 loop: CATSTQRRNYEQYF. DNA for the CDR3: TGTGCCACCAGCACCCAAAGGAGAAACTACGAGCAGTACTTC.